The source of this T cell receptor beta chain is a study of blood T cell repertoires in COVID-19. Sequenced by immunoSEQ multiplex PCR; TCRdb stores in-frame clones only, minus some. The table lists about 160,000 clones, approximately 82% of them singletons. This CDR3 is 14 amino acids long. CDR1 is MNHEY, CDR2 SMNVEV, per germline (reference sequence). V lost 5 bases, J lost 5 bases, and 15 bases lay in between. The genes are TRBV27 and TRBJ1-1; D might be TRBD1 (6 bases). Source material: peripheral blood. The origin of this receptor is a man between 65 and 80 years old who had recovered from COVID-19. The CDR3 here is CASSLYRDKTEAFF. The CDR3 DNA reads TGTGCCAGCAGTCTATACAGGGATAAGACTGAAGCTTTCTTT.